A single sample is the source of the 15 T cell receptor beta chains below, sequenced in a study of blood T cell repertoires in COVID-19. Sequencing was performed with immunoSEQ multiplex PCR; in TCRdb, only in-frame clones are kept and a portion is missing. Of 140,000 or so clones in the sample, 88% are singletons; the top ten hold about 1.7%. Sequencing input: peripheral blood. These receptors all stem from a man aged 65 to 85 with acute or convalescent COVID-19.

V and J are TRBV6-5 and TRBJ1-6; possible D gene TRBD1, 6 bases. The germline V gene encodes CDR1 MNHEY and CDR2 SVGAGI. The CDR3 loop spans 15 amino acids. The germline V and J ends were trimmed by 0 bases and 7 bases, with 10 bases remaining between them. CDR3 sequence: CASSYSRQENSPLHF. The CDR3 DNA follows: TGTGCCAGCAGTTACTCGCGACAGGAAAATTCACCCCTCCACTTT.

J is TRBJ2-2 and V is TRBV11-2, with 12 bases aligning to TRBD2. The CDR3 loop spans 16 amino acids. The ends lost 4 bases at V and 6 bases at J; junction bases unmatched: 6. Germline V gene data show CDR1 as SGHAT and CDR2 as FQNNGV. CDR3 sequence (DNA): TGTGCCAGCAGCTCGGGGCTAGCGGGAGGGGCCGGGGAGCTGTTTTTT. Protein: CASSSGLAGGAGELFF.

The chain joins TRBV5-8 to TRBJ2-5; TRBD1 agrees at 7 bases. The germline V gene encodes CDR1 SGHTS and CDR2 YDEGEE. This CDR3 has 14 amino acids. V shed 3 bases and J 2 bases; nucleotides not matched to a gene: 4. CDR3 protein: CASSSGTDQETQYF. The CDR3, as DNA: TGTGCCAGCAGCTCCGGGACAGATCAAGAGACCCAGTACTTC. The full variable domain, its missing parts supplied by reference TRBV5-8 and TRBJ2-5, is EAGVTQSPTHLIKTRGQQATLRCSPISGHTSVYWYQQALGLGLQFLLWYDEGEERNRGNFPPRFSGRQFPNYSSELNVNALELEDSALYLCASSSGTDQETQYFGPGTRLLVL.

This chain uses TRBV5-4 with TRBJ2-7; TRBD2 aligns across 12 bases. The ends lost 4 bases at V and 3 bases at J; junction bases unmatched: 5. CDR3 size: 15 residues. The germline V gene has CDR1 SGHNT and CDR2 YYREEE (reference sequence). The CDR3 sequence: CASSLAGGPNYEQYF. CDR3 coding DNA: TGTGCCAGCAGCCTAGCGGGAGGGCCGAACTACGAGCAGTACTTC.

This clone has only one observation. The J gene is TRBJ2-3, the V gene TRBV4-1, with D possibly TRBD2 on 5 matching bases. CDR1 is MGHRA, CDR2 YSYEKL, per germline. This CDR3 is 15 amino acids long. The V gene lost 1 base and the J gene lost 0 bases, with 8 bases spanning the gap. This chain's CDR3 is CASSQGGFSTDTQYF. As DNA, the CDR3 is TGCGCCAGCAGCCAAGGAGGGTTTAGCACAGATACGCAGTATTTT.

The chain links TRBV7-2 to TRBJ2-7; D may be TRBD1 (5 bases). This CDR3 has 13 amino acids. Trimming left V 3 bases short and J 3 bases short, with 9 bases between. The germline CDR1 and CDR2 sequences are SGHTA and FQGNSA. The CDR3 nucleotides are TGTGCCAGCAGCTTTACCAGGGACTACGAGCAGTACTTC. Its translation is CASSFTRDYEQYF.

The chain is built from TRBV19 and TRBJ1-5; the D gene is possibly TRBD1 (6 bases). Germline V gene lookup returns CDR1 LNHDA and CDR2 SQIVND (reference sequence). This CDR3 contains 15 residues. V was shortened by 6 bases and J by 4 bases, with 16 bases between the two germline ends. In nucleotides, the CDR3 is TGTGCCAGTAGGTACCTGGACAGACCTAATCAGCCCCAGCATTTT. Protein product: CASRYLDRPNQPQHF. Together with reference TRBV19 and TRBJ1-5, the CDR3 gives the full variable domain: DGGITQSPKYLFRKEGQNVTLSCEQNLNHDAMYWYRQDPGQGLRLIYYSQIVNDFQKGDIAEGYSVSREKKESFPLTVTSAQKNPTAFYLCASRYLDRPNQPQHFGDGTRLSIL.

The chain uses TRBV9 and TRBJ2-5; TRBD2 matches at 11 bases. The germline V gene encodes CDR1 SGDLS and CDR2 YYNGEE. V was pared by 0 bases and J by 2 bases, with 3 bases of the junction left unmatched. The CDR3 is 16 residues long. The CDR3 DNA is TGTGCCAGCAGCGTAGGCCTAGCGGGGGGTCAAGAGACCCAGTACTTC. The encoded protein is CASSVGLAGGQETQYF.

The sample holds one count of this clone. The chain is built from TRBV6-5 and TRBJ2-1; 8 bases map to TRBD1. The CDR3 covers 15 residues. The V gene end was trimmed by 4 bases and the J gene end by 6 bases; junction bases not matched to a gene: 8. Germline CDR1 reads MNHEY; CDR2 reads SVGAGI. CDR3 nucleotide sequence: TGTGCCAGCAGTTCTACGGGACAGGTGGTCAATGAGCAGTTCTTC. Amino acids: CASSSTGQVVNEQFF.

This rearrangement joins TRBV10-2 to TRBJ1-2; D possibly corresponds to TRBD1 (6 bases). The CDR3 loop spans 13 amino acids. V lost 6 bases and J lost 8, with 16 bases in between. Germline V gene sequence: CDR1 WSHSY, CDR2 SAAADI. The CDR3 nucleotides are TGCGCCAGCAGGGGAGGGGGGCCGGAGGGCTACACCTTC. This encodes CASRGGGPEGYTF.

On this clone: This specimen includes other DNA sequences encoding the same CDR3. The rearrangement joins TRBV29-1 to TRBJ1-1, with 10 bases fitting TRBD1. The J segment lost 4 bases and the V segment lost 6 bases, leaving 2 bases of the junction unmatched. CDR1 and CDR2 from the germline V gene are SQVTM and ANQGSEA. The CDR3 has 12 residues. The CDR3 DNA reads TGCAGCGTCTGGGACAGGGGCACTGAAGCTTTCTTT. Translation: CSVWDRGTEAFF.

This chain joins TRBV5-1 and TRBJ1-6; 7 bases are a match to TRBD1. There are 14 residues in the CDR3. Germline values: CDR1 SGHRS, CDR2 YFSETQ. V shed 4 bases, J shed 7 bases, and the junction held 5 bases outside the gene matches. The CDR3 DNA reads as TGCGCCAGCAGCCCGACAGGGTACAATTCACCCCTCCACTTT. It specifies CASSPTGYNSPLHF.

The V and J genes are TRBV19 and TRBJ1-2; D call uncertain. This CDR3 is 13 amino acids long. Trimming took 0 bases from V and 5 from J, leaving 7 bases between them. CDR1 and CDR2 (germline): LNHDA, SQIVND (reference sequence). CDR3 coding DNA: TGTGCCAGTAGTATAGACCCCTTTTATGGCTACACCTTC. Its protein is CASSIDPFYGYTF.

The chain couples TRBV19 to TRBJ1-4; no reliable D call. Germline CDR1 LNHDA, CDR2 SQIVND (reference sequence). This CDR3 spans 14 amino acids. V shed 2 bases and J shed 8 bases, with 12 bases lying between them. The CDR3 spells CASSIPHSSEKLFF. The CDR3 DNA follows: TGTGCCAGTAGTATACCCCACAGCTCCGAAAAACTGTTTTTT.

In this sample, this clone turned up a few times. This chain connects TRBV5-1 to TRBJ2-7; 12 bases match TRBD2. CDR3 length: 17 amino acids. Germline V lookup: CDR1 SGHRS, CDR2 YFSETQ. V was pared by 4 bases and J by 3 bases, with 11 bases of the junction left unmatched. CDR3 protein: CASSPKTSGGAIYEQYF. DNA of the CDR3: TGCGCCAGCAGCCCCAAGACTAGCGGGGGAGCTATCTACGAGCAGTACTTC.